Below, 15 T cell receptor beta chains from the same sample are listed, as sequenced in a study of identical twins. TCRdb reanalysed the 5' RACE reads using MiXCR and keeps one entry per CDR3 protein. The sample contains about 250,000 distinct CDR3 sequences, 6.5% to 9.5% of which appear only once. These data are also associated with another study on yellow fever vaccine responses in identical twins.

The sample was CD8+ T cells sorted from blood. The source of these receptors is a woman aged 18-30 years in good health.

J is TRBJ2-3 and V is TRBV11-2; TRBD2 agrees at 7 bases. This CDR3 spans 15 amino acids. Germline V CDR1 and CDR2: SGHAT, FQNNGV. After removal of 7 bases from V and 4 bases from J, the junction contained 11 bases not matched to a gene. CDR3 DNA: TGTGCCAGCACCGAGAGCGGGGACGTCGCAGATACGCAGTATTTT. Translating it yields CASTESGDVADTQYF. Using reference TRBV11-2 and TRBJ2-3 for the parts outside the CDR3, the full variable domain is EAGVAQSPRYKIIEKRQSVAFWCNPISGHATLYWYQQILGQGPKLLIQFQNNGVVDDSQLPKDRFSAERLKGVDSTLKIQPAKLEDSAVYLCASTESGDVADTQYFGPGTRLTVL.

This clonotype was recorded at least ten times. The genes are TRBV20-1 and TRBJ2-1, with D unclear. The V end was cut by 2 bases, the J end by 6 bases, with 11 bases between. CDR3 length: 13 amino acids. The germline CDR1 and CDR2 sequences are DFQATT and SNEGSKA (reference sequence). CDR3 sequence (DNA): TGCAGTGCTAGACTTCTAGGAGCCAATGAGCAGTTCTTC. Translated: CSARLLGANEQFF.

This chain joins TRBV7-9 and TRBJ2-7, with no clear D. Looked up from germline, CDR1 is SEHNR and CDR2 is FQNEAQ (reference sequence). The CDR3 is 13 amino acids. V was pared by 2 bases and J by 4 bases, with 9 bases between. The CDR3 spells CASSLTWFYEQYF. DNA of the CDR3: TGTGCCAGCAGCTTAACGTGGTTTTACGAGCAGTACTTC.

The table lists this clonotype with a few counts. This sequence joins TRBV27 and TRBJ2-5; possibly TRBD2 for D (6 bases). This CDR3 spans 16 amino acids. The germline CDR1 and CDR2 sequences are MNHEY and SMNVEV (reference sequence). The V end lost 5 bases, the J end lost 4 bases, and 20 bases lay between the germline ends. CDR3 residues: CASSAPSGLAIETQYF. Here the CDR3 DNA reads TGTGCCAGCAGTGCTCCCTCGGGGCTAGCGATAGAGACCCAGTACTTC.

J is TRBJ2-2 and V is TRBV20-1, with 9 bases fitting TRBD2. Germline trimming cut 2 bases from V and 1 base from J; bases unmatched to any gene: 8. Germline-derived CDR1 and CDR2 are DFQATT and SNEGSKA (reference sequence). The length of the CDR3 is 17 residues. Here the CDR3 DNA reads TGCAGTGCTAGATCCACGACTAGCGGACGGAACACCGGGGAGCTGTTTTTT. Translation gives CSARSTTSGRNTGELFF.

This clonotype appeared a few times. CDR3 in amino acids: CSVGGYPLRPNTEAFF. In nucleotides, the CDR3 is TGCAGCGTTGGGGGGTACCCGTTGAGGCCGAACACTGAAGCTTTCTTT. V is TRBV29-1 and J is TRBJ1-1; D might be TRBD1 (5 bases). Germline-derived CDR1 and CDR2 are SQVTM and ANQGSEA. The CDR3 totals 16 residues. V gave up 4 bases and J gave up 1 base, with 19 bases separating them.

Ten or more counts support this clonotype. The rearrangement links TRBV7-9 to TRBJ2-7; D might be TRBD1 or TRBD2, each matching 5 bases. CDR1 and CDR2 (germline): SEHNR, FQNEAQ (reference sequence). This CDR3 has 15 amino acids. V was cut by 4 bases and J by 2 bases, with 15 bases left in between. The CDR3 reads CASSSARDLTYEQYF. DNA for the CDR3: TGTGCCAGCAGCTCGGCCCGGGACCTCACCTACGAGCAGTACTTC. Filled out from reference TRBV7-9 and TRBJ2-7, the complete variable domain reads DTGVSQNPRHKITKRGQNVTFRCDPISEHNRLYWYRQTLGQGPEFLTYFQNEAQLEKSRLLSDRFSAERPKGSFSTLEIQRTEQGDSAMYLCASSSARDLTYEQYFGPGTRLTVT.

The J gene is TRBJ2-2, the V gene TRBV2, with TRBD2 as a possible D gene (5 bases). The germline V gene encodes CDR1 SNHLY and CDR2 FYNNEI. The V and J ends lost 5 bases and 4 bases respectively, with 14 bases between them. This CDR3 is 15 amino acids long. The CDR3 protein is CASSIAPPGTGELFF. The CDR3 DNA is TGTGCCAGCAGTATAGCGCCGCCCGGCACCGGGGAGCTGTTTTTT.

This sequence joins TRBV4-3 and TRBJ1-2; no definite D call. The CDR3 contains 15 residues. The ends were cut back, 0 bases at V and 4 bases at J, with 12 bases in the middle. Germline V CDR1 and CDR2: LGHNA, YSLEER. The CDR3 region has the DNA TGCGCCAGCAGCCAAGATCGACCAGCGAGCTATGGCTACACCTTC. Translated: CASSQDRPASYGYTF.

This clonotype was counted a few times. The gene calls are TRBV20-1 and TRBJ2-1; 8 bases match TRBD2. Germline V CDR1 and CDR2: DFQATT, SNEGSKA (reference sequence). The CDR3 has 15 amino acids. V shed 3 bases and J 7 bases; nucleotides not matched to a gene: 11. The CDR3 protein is CSASPLRGAENEQFF. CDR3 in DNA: TGCAGTGCTAGCCCGTTGCGGGGGGCGGAAAATGAGCAGTTCTTC.

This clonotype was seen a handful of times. CDR3 loop: CASSLGVRGYEQYF. The DNA of the CDR3 is TGTGCCAGCAGCTTAGGGGTTCGAGGGTACGAGCAGTACTTC. This sequence joins TRBV7-9 and TRBJ2-7; TRBD2 might be the D (5 bases). CDR3 length equals 14 residues. V was clipped by 1 base and J by 4 bases, with 11 bases between them. Per the germline V gene, CDR1 is SEHNR and CDR2 is FQNEAQ (reference sequence).

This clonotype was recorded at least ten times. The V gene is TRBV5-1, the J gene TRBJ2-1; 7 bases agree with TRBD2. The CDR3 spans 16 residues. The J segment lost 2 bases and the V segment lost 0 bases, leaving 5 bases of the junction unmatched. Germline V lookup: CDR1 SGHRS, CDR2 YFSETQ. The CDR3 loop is CASSLAGGGTYNEQFF. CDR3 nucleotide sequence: TGCGCCAGCAGCTTGGCCGGCGGGGGAACCTACAATGAGCAGTTCTTC.

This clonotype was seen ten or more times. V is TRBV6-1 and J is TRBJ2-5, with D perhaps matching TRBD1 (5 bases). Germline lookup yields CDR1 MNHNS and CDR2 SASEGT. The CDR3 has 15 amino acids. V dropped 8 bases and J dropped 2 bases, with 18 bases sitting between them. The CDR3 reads CASSQLGAVQETQYF. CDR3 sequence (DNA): TGTGCCAGCTCTCAGTTAGGGGCTGTTCAAGAGACCCAGTACTTC.

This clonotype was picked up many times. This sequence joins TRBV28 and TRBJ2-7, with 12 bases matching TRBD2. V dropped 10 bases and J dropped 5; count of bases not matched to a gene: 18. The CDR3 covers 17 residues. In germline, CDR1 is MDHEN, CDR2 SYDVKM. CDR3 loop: CATIPLAGGMGRHEQYF. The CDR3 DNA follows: TGTGCCACCATCCCTCTAGCGGGAGGGATGGGGCGCCACGAGCAGTACTTC.

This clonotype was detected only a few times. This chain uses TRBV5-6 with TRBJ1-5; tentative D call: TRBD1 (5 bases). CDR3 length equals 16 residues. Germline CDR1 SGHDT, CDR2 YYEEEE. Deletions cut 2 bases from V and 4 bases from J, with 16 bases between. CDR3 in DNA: TGTGCCAGCAGCTTTGGGGGGGTGCGGGCAAATCAGCCCCAGCATTTT. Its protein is CASSFGGVRANQPQHF.